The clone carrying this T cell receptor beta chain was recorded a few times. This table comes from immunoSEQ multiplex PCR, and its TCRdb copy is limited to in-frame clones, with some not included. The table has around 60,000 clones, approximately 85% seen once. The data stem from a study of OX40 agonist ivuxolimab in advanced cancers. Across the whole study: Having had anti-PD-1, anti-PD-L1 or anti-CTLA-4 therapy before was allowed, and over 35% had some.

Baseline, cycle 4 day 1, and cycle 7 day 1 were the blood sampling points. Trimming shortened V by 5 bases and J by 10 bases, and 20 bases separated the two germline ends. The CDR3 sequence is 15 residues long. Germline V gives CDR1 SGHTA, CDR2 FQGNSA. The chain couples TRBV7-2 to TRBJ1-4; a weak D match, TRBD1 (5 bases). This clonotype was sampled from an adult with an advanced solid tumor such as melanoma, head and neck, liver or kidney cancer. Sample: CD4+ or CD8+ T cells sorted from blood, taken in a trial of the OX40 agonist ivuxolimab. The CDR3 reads CASSPISFGGGKLFF. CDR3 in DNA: TGTGCCAGCAGCCCGATCTCTTTCGGGGGAGGAAAACTGTTTTTT.